This entry lists 7 T cell receptor beta chains sequenced from one sample in a study of T cell repertoires in aging, cancer and after chemotherapy. Peripheral blood genomic DNA, not sorted cells or RNA, was the template. Multiplex touch-down PCR with TRB-A/B primers amplified rearranged V-D-J TRB sequences. A single record per CDR3 protein comes from TCRdb applying MiXCR to the multiplex PCR reads. Among approximately 3,000 distinct CDR3 sequences, 20% to 30% were seen once, and the ten largest hold 7.5% to 10%. Sequenced sample: blood. All receptors derive from a human donor in good health.

This clonotype has just a few counts. This chain connects TRBV5-1 to TRBJ2-5; 8 nucleotides line up with TRBD2. This CDR3 is 12 amino acids long. CDR1 SGHRS and CDR2 YFSETQ come from the germline V gene. Germline trimming cut 5 bases from V and 5 bases from J; bases unmatched to any gene: 2. In DNA, the CDR3 is TGCGCCAGCAGTCCTAGCGGGGAGACCCAGTACTTC. This codes for CASSPSGETQYF.

The V call is TRBV12-3 or TRBV12-4, the J call TRBJ2-1, with TRBD1 matching 8 bases. This CDR3 comprises 14 residues. After removal of 5 bases from V and 9 bases from J, the junction contained 9 bases not matched to a gene. CDR3 DNA sequence: TGTGCCAGCAGTCCCGGACAGGGCTTCAGTGAGCAGTTCTTC. Translation: CASSPGQGFSEQFF.

This clonotype is medium-sized (0.01 to 0.1%) by share. V is TRBV6-6 and J is TRBJ2-6; 7 nucleotides agree with TRBD1. The CDR3 is 16 residues long. Germline-derived CDR1 and CDR2 are MNHNY and SVGAGI (reference sequence). V dropped 4 bases and J dropped 4; count of bases not matched to a gene: 7. CDR3 nucleotides: TGTGCCAGCAGTTCGGCGAGGGGGCGCGGGGCCAACGTCCTGACTTTC. Its protein product is CASSSARGRGANVLTF.

This clonotype is labeled medium-sized (0.01 to 0.1%). V usage is TRBV5-6 and J usage is TRBJ2-3, with D unresolved. Germline CDR1 and CDR2: SGHDT and YYEEEE. Trimming removed 1 base at V and 5 bases at J, with 11 bases between. The CDR3 sequence is 14 residues long. Here the CDR3 reads CASSLSTNLDTQYF. The CDR3 coding sequence is TGTGCCAGCAGCTTGTCCACAAACCTAGATACGCAGTATTTT.

The rearrangement joins TRBV29-1 to TRBJ1-1, with D maybe TRBD1 (6 bases). The CDR3 sequence is 12 residues long. V lost 8 bases to trimming and J lost 0 bases, with 10 bases between them. Per germline, CDR1 SQVTM and CDR2 ANQGSEA. Here the CDR3 DNA reads TGCAGCACCGGGGGCCTGAACACTGAAGCTTTCTTT. This gives the protein CSTGGLNTEAFF.

V gene TRBV6-2 or TRBV6-3 combines with J gene TRBJ2-7, with 8 positions matching TRBD2. From germline, CDR1 is MNHEY and CDR2 SVGEGT. CDR3 length: 12 amino acids. Trimming at V came to 8 bases and at J to 3 bases, leaving 3 bases not matched to a gene. CDR3 protein: CASFSGDYEQYF. CDR3 DNA: TGTGCCAGCTTTAGCGGGGACTACGAGCAGTACTTC.

J is TRBJ2-2 and V is TRBV7-2; D unclear. The CDR3 has 13 amino acids. V was trimmed by 0 bases and J by 3 bases, leaving 2 bases between them. Germline CDR1 SGHTA, CDR2 FQGNSA. Here the CDR3 DNA reads TGTGCCAGCAGCTTAGCGGACACCGGGGAGCTGTTTTTT. It translates to CASSLADTGELFF.